One and the same sample provided the 29 T cell receptor beta chains below, sequenced in a study of metastatic and nonmetastatic thyroid tumors. Patients were all untreated before their thyroid surgery. Via MiXCR, TCRdb re-called the PCR reads. This sample has 30,000 to 40,000 clones; over 15% occur once, and the top ten carry 12%. The sequencing sample was made of blood. Receptor source: a male donor with papillary thyroid cancer or a benign thyroid nodule (not recorded which). Some clones in this sample may be carry-over from other donors' samples.

This clone has only one observation. The rearrangement links TRBV5-5 to TRBJ1-1; D is possibly TRBD1 (6 bases). Germline CDR1 reads SGHKS; CDR2 reads YYEKEE (reference sequence). The CDR3 totals 15 residues. V was trimmed by 0 bases and J by 5 bases, leaving 14 bases between them. CDR3 protein: CASSLDRDEGTEAFF. CDR3 nucleotide sequence: TGTGCCAGCAGCTTGGACAGGGATGAGGGAACTGAAGCTTTCTTT.

V is TRBV12-3 or TRBV12-4 and J is TRBJ2-3, with 13 positions matching TRBD2. This CDR3 spans 18 amino acids. The junction had 8 bases not matched to a gene; V was cut back by 5 bases and J by 0 bases. The CDR3 sequence is CASSPGLAGDFSTDTQYF. CDR3 sequence (DNA): TGTGCCAGCAGTCCCGGACTAGCGGGAGATTTCAGCACAGATACGCAGTATTTT.

In its sample, this clone is medium-sized (0.01 to 0.1%). The rearrangement uses TRBV28 and TRBJ1-2, with 7 nucleotides matching TRBD1. The germline CDR1 and CDR2 sequences are MDHEN and SYDVKM. V gave up 3 bases and J gave up 5 bases; unmatched junction bases: 12. This CDR3 spans 16 amino acids. This chain's CDR3 is CASSFGQGGRTYGYTF. CDR3 DNA sequence: TGTGCCAGCAGTTTTGGGCAGGGGGGGAGAACGTATGGCTACACCTTC.

The genes are TRBV11-3 and TRBJ2-7; D remains unclear. The germline gives CDR1 SGHNT, CDR2 YENEEA. CDR3 length: 15 amino acids. Trimming cost V 3 bases and J 0 bases, with 12 bases left between them. Here the CDR3 reads CASSFPDRFSYEQYF. Written as DNA, the CDR3 is TGTGCCAGCAGCTTCCCGGACCGGTTCTCCTACGAGCAGTACTTC.

In its sample, this clone was seen many times. CDR3: CAAGGQGAHQPQHF. The DNA for the CDR3 is TGTGCCGCGGGGGGACAGGGGGCGCATCAGCCCCAGCATTTT. The V and J genes are TRBV10-3 and TRBJ1-5; TRBD1 matches at 12 bases. Looked up from germline, CDR1 is ENHRY and CDR2 is SYGVKD. J gave up 5 bases and V 11 bases, and 7 bases lay outside the gene matches. The CDR3 has 14 residues.

This clone was counted many times. The chain recombines TRBV5-6 with TRBJ1-2; D ambiguous. Trimming left V 1 base short and J 0 bases short, with 10 bases between. In germline, CDR1 is SGHDT, CDR2 YYEEEE. The CDR3 loop spans 15 amino acids. The CDR3 nucleotides read TGTGCCAGCAGCTTGTTTCCGGCGACTAACTATGGCTACACCTTC. This translates into CASSLFPATNYGYTF.

This clone came up many times. This sequence joins TRBV20-1 and TRBJ2-3; D is uncertain. Germline V lookup: CDR1 DFQATT, CDR2 SNEGSKA (reference sequence). The CDR3 loop spans 10 amino acids. V was clipped by 7 bases and J by 5 bases, with 7 bases between them. This CDR3 is CSGWGDTQYF. Written as DNA, the CDR3 is TGCAGTGGTTGGGGAGATACGCAGTATTTT.

The chain recombines TRBV5-1 with TRBJ1-1; no definite D call. The V gene lost 5 bases and the J gene lost 1 base, with 9 bases spanning the gap. The CDR3 runs to 13 residues. CDR1 is SGHRS and CDR2 is YFSETQ in the germline V gene. Here the CDR3 DNA reads TGCGCCAGCAGACAAGACGCGAACACTGAAGCTTTCTTT. Translated, it gives CASRQDANTEAFF.

This clone was counted only a few times. The chain combines TRBV6-1 with TRBJ1-1; D unresolved. The CDR3 sequence is 14 residues long. V dropped 6 bases and J dropped 1 base, with 12 bases sitting between them. The V gene's germline CDR1 is MNHNS and CDR2 SASEGT. CDR3 region: CASRPPPGNTEAFF. The DNA for the CDR3 is TGTGCCAGCAGACCTCCCCCAGGGAACACTGAAGCTTTCTTT.

A note on this clone: A read error is possible here, since a much larger clone lies one base away. The V call is TRBV4-1, the J call TRBJ2-3; D is unresolved. Germline V CDR1 and CDR2: MGHRA, YSYEKL. There are 20 residues in the CDR3. Trimming left V 0 bases short and J 0 bases short, with 22 bases between. CDR3 sequence (DNA): TGCGCCAGCAGCCAAGAAAAGCTGTGGCGAGCCGATCTCAGCACAGATACGCAGTATTTT. Its protein is CASSQEKLWRADLSTDTQYF.

Remarks on this clone: The final CDR3 position lacks the conserved phenylalanine or tryptophan, pointing to a likely read error. This sequence joins TRBV20-1 and TRBJ2-7; D may be TRBD1 (6 bases). Germline CDR1 and CDR2: DFQATT and SNEGSKA (reference sequence). The CDR3 length is 14 residues. V was cut by 3 bases and J by 2 bases, with 14 bases left in between. The CDR3: CSARGSGTTYEQYL. CDR3 sequence (DNA): TGCAGTGCTAGGGGGTCGGGGACAACCTACGAGCAGTACTTG.

This clone was seen many times. V is TRBV13 and J is TRBJ2-5; a weak D match, TRBD2 (6 bases). This CDR3 contains 16 residues. Germline V gene sequence: CDR1 PRHDT, CDR2 FYEKMQ (reference sequence). V lost 5 bases and J 4 bases, leaving 20 bases between the germline ends. The CDR3 protein is CASSRPGTGRSETQYF. In DNA form, the CDR3 reads TGTGCCAGCAGCCGTCCCGGGACTGGCCGATCAGAGACCCAGTACTTC.

In this sample, this clone turned up many times. The sample contains more than one DNA sequence encoding this CDR3. The gene calls are TRBV25-1 and TRBJ2-1; D is perhaps TRBD1 (5 bases). V lost 6 bases and J 6 bases, leaving 15 bases between the germline ends. Germline V gives CDR1 MGHDK, CDR2 SYGVNS. The CDR3 has 14 residues. The CDR3 nucleotides read TGTGCCAGCAGGCTGGACACGGGCCTCAATGAGCAGTTCTTC. As protein: CASRLDTGLNEQFF.

This clone was detected ten times or more. The chain is built from TRBV19 and TRBJ1-4; 9 nucleotides line up with TRBD1. The CDR3 totals 16 residues. Trimming cost V 5 bases and J 6 bases; bases outside gene matches: 10. The germline V gene encodes CDR1 LNHDA and CDR2 SQIVND (reference sequence). The CDR3 DNA sequence: TGTGCCAGTAGTCTCCTGGGTAGGGACAGGGATGAAAAACTGTTTTTT. Protein product: CASSLLGRDRDEKLFF.

At least ten counts were recorded for this clone. The V gene is TRBV9, the J gene TRBJ2-1, with 8 bases aligning to TRBD2. The CDR3 spans 15 residues. Germline-derived CDR1 and CDR2 are SGDLS and YYNGEE. V dropped 4 bases and J dropped 4; count of bases not matched to a gene: 7. The CDR3 loop is CASSPSGGQYNEQFF. CDR3 bases: TGTGCCAGCAGCCCAAGCGGGGGCCAGTACAATGAGCAGTTCTTC. Using reference TRBV9 and TRBJ2-1 for the parts outside the CDR3, the full variable domain is DSGVTQTPKHLITATGQRVTLRCSPRSGDLSVYWYQQSLDQGLQFLIQYYNGEERAKGNILERFSAQQFPDLHSELNLSSLELGDSALYFCASSPSGGQYNEQFFGPGTRLTVL.

This clone was counted between two and nine times. V is TRBV6-1 and J is TRBJ2-7; TRBD2 matches at 9 bases. Germline assignment: CDR1 MNHNS and CDR2 SASEGT. CDR3 size: 14 residues. The V gene end was trimmed by 4 bases and the J gene end by 4 bases; junction bases not matched to a gene: 5. The CDR3 is CASSGASGKYEQYF. In DNA form, the CDR3 reads TGTGCCAGCAGTGGCGCTAGCGGGAAATACGAGCAGTACTTC.

Details on this clone: This may arise from a read error, as a much more abundant clone is one base away. The genes are TRBV19 and TRBJ2-3; no clear D gene. Germline CDR1 reads LNHDA; CDR2 reads SQIVND (reference sequence). This CDR3 has 15 amino acids. Trimming took 11 bases from V and 2 from J, leaving 20 bases between them. CDR3 bases: TGTGCCGTTAGTATAGGACCCAGCACCACAGATACGCAGTATTTT. Its protein product is CAVSIGPSTTDTQYF. The full variable domain, rest sourced from reference TRBV19 and TRBJ2-3, is DGGITQSPKYLFRKEGQNVTLSCEQNLNHDAMYWYRQDPGQGLRLIYYSQIVNDFQKGDIAEGYSVSREKKESFPLTVTSAQKNPTAFYLCAVSIGPSTTDTQYFGPGTRLTVL.

The chain has TRBV7-9 and TRBJ1-6; D may be TRBD1 (6 bases). The CDR3 has 15 residues. Germline CDR1 SEHNR, CDR2 FQNEAQ (reference sequence). Trimming removed 1 base from V and 7 bases from J, with 11 bases in between. CDR3 DNA: TGTGCCAGCAGCTTAGGGGACACAAGAAATTCACCCCTCCACTTT. Translating it yields CASSLGDTRNSPLHF. Looking up the rest from reference TRBV7-9 and TRBJ1-6 gives the full variable domain: DTGVSQNPRHKITKRGQNVTFRCDPISEHNRLYWYRQTLGQGPEFLTYFQNEAQLEKSRLLSDRFSAERPKGSFSTLEIQRTEQGDSAMYLCASSLGDTRNSPLHFGNGTRLTVT.

With regard to this clone: Sequence at one end of the junction differs from germline and may be a read error. This chain links TRBV24-1 with TRBJ2-2, with D tentatively TRBD2 (7 bases). Germline-derived CDR1 and CDR2 are KGHDR and SFDVKD. CDR3 size: 17 residues. The CDR3 spells CATSDPGGSTNTGELFF. The CDR3 region has the DNA TGTGCCACCAGTGACCCGGGGGGCAGTACGAACACCGGGGAGTTGTTTTTT.

This clone has only a few counts. The rearrangement links TRBV19 to TRBJ1-5; D is ambiguous. The V and J ends lost 2 bases and 6 bases respectively, with 17 bases between them. CDR1 and CDR2 (germline): LNHDA, SQIVND (reference sequence). The CDR3 has 16 amino acids. DNA of the CDR3: TGTGCCAGTAGTATAAGTGGCAGGACGTGGACTCAGCCCCAGCATTTT. Protein product: CASSISGRTWTQPQHF.

In this sample, this clone turned up many times. The chain links TRBV28 to TRBJ1-5, with D unclear. The CDR3 is made up of 13 amino acids. V was trimmed by 6 bases and J by 3 bases, leaving 9 bases between them. CDR1 MDHEN and CDR2 SYDVKM come from the germline V gene. The CDR3 sequence: CASRGTYNQPQHF. As DNA, the CDR3 is TGTGCCAGCAGAGGTACATACAATCAGCCCCAGCATTTT.

By sample fraction, this clone is medium-sized. This chain connects TRBV28 to TRBJ2-7; 7 bases fit TRBD1. The CDR3 is 16 amino acids. Germline CDR1 is MDHEN and CDR2 is SYDVKM. After removal of 3 bases from V and 4 bases from J, the junction contained 12 bases not matched to a gene. DNA for the CDR3: TGTGCCAGCAGTTTGGGTGGGGCAGGGGGATTATACGAGCAGTACTTC. It is translated as CASSLGGAGGLYEQYF.

V and J are TRBV6-1 and TRBJ2-2; 7 bases align to TRBD2. The ends lost 4 bases at V and 5 bases at J; junction bases unmatched: 7. Germline CDR1 reads MNHNS; CDR2 reads SASEGT. This CDR3 comprises 15 residues. In DNA form, the CDR3 reads TGTGCCAGCAGTGGTCTGCAGGGAGGGACCGGGGAGCTGTTTTTT. Its protein is CASSGLQGGTGELFF.

This clone is deemed medium-sized. V and J are TRBV6-2 or TRBV6-3 and TRBJ2-1; TRBD2 agrees at 9 bases. CDR3 length equals 18 residues. The ends lost 0 bases at V and 3 bases at J; junction bases unmatched: 9. CDR1 MNHEY and CDR2 SVGEGT come from the germline V gene. This CDR3 reads CASSYSLAGTPRYNEQFF. Written as DNA, the CDR3 is TGTGCCAGCAGTTACTCCCTAGCGGGAACACCCCGCTACAATGAGCAGTTCTTC.

This clone was detected ten times or more. The chain employs TRBV30 and TRBJ2-2, with 11 positions matching TRBD2. CDR3 length: 16 residues. Per germline, CDR1 GTSNPN and CDR2 SVGIG (reference sequence). Trimming removed 1 base from V and 1 base from J; junction bases left unmatched: 2. The CDR3 protein is CAWSGLAGLNTGELFF. CDR3 in DNA: TGTGCCTGGAGTGGACTAGCGGGGCTGAACACCGGGGAGCTGTTTTTT.

This clone appeared many times. A much larger clone differs from this one at a single base, so this may be a read error. The chain joins TRBV6-1 to TRBJ2-7, with a possible D match to TRBD2 (5 bases). There are 13 residues in the CDR3. Trimming took 11 bases from V and 3 from J, leaving 17 bases between them. Germline V gene lookup returns CDR1 MNHNS and CDR2 SASEGT. The CDR3 nucleotides read TGTGCCCGCAAAACTAGTCTTATCTACGAGCAGTACTTC. Amino acids: CARKTSLIYEQYF.

This clone was seen many times. The genes are TRBV11-1 and TRBJ1-2; D gene uncertain. V lost 4 bases to trimming and J lost 4 bases, with 19 bases between them. The germline gives CDR1 SGHAT, CDR2 FQDESV (reference sequence). The CDR3 is 16 amino acids. This CDR3 is CASSSGDGGRAYGYTF. CDR3 in DNA: TGTGCCAGCAGCTCCGGAGACGGCGGGAGGGCCTATGGCTACACCTTC. Together with reference TRBV11-1 and TRBJ1-2, the CDR3 gives the full variable domain: EAEVAQSPRYKITEKSQAVAFWCDPISGHATLYWYRQILGQGPELLVQFQDESVVDDSQLPKDRFSAERLKGVDSTLKIQPAELGDSAMYLCASSSGDGGRAYGYTFGSGTRLTVV.

This clone was picked up a small number of times. The chain joins TRBV29-1 to TRBJ2-7; weak D call: TRBD1 (5 bases). V dropped 6 bases and J dropped 7 bases, with 13 bases sitting between them. CDR1 and CDR2 from the germline V gene are SQVTM and ANQGSEA. The CDR3 is made up of 11 amino acids. The CDR3 reads CSVGQGMEQYF. The CDR3 region has the DNA TGCAGCGTCGGTCAGGGTATGGAGCAGTACTTC.

This clone was seen only a few times. The chain links TRBV10-3 to TRBJ1-4; TRBD1 agrees at 9 bases. J was trimmed by 6 bases and V by 4 bases; bases with no gene match: 9. CDR1 and CDR2 (germline): ENHRY, SYGVKD. The CDR3 runs 16 residues. CDR3 amino acids: CAISGGGQGKDEKLFF. CDR3 DNA: TGTGCCATCAGTGGGGGCGGACAGGGGAAGGATGAAAAACTGTTTTTT.